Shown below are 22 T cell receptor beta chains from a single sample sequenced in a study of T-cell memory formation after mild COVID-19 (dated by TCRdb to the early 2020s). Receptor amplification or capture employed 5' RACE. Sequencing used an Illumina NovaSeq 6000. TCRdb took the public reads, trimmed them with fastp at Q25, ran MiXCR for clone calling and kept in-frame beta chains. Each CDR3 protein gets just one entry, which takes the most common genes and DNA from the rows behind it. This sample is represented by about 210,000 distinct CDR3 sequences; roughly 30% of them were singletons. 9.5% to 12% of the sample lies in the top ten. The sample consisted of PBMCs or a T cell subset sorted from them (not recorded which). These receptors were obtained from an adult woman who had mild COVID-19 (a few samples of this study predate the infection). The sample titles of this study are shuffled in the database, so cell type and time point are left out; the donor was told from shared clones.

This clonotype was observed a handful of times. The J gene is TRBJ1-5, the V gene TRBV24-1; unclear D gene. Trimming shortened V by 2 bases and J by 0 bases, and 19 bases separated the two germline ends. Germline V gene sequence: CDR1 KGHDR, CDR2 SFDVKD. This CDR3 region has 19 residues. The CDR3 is CATSDSRVLGLYSNQPQHF. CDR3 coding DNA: TGTGCCACCAGTGATTCGAGGGTCCTCGGCCTCTATAGCAATCAGCCCCAGCATTTT.

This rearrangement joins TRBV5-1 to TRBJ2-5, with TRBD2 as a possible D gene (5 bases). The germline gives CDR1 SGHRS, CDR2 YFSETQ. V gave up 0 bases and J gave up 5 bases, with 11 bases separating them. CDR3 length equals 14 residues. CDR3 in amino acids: CASSLEASMETQYF. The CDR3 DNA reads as TGCGCCAGCAGCTTGGAGGCTAGCATGGAGACCCAGTACTTC.

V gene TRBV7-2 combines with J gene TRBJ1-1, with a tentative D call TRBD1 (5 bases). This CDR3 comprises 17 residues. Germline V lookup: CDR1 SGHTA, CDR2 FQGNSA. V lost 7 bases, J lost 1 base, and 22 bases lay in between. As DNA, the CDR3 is TGTGCCAGCACCCTAAATTGGCAGGGACGGAGGAACACTGAAGCTTTCTTT. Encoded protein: CASTLNWQGRRNTEAFF. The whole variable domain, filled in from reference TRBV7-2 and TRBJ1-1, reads GAGVSQSPSNKVTEKGKDVELRCDPISGHTALYWYRQSLGQGLEFLIYFQGNSAPDKSGLPSDRFSAERTGGSVSTLTIQRTQQEDSAVYLCASTLNWQGRRNTEAFFGQGTRLTVV.

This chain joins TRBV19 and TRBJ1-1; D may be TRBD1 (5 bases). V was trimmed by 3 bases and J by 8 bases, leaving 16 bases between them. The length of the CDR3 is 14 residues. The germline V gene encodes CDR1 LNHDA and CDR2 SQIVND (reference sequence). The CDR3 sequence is CASSIQGATSEAFF. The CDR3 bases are TGTGCCAGTAGTATTCAGGGAGCTACCAGCGAAGCTTTCTTT. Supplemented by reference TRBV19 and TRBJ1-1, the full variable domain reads DGGITQSPKYLFRKEGQNVTLSCEQNLNHDAMYWYRQDPGQGLRLIYYSQIVNDFQKGDIAEGYSVSREKKESFPLTVTSAQKNPTAFYLCASSIQGATSEAFFGQGTRLTVV.

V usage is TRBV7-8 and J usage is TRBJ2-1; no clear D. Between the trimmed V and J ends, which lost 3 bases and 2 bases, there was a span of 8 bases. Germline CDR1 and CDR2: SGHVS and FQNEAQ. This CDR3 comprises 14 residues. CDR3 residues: CASSFITTYNEQFF. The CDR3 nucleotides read TGTGCCAGCAGCTTCATAACCACCTACAATGAGCAGTTCTTC.

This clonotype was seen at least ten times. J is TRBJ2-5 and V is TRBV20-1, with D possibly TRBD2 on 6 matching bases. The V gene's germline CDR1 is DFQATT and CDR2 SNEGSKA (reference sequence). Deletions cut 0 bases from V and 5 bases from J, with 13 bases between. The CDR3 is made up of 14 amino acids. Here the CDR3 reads CSARDGRAGETQYF. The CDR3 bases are TGCAGTGCTAGAGATGGTAGGGCGGGGGAGACCCAGTACTTC.

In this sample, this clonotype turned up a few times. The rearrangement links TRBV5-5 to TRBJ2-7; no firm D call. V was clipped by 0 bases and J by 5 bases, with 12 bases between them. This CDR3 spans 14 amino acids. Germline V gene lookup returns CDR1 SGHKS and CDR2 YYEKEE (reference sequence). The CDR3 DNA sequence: TGTGCCAGCAGCTTGGCCTGGGGTCAAGACGAGCAGTACTTC. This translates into CASSLAWGQDEQYF. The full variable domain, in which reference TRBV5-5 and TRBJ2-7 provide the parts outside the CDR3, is DAGVTQSPTHLIKTRGQQVTLRCSPISGHKSVSWYQQVLGQGPQFIFQYYEKEERGRGNFPDRFSARQFPNYSSELNVNALLLGDSALYLCASSLAWGQDEQYFGPGTRLTVT.

In DNA, the CDR3 is TGTGCCACCAGCAGAGCATCGATGCAGGGGGCGCGCGAGCAGTACTTC. Protein sequence: CATSRASMQGAREQYF. The genes are TRBV15 and TRBJ2-7; 8 positions agree with TRBD1. Germline CDR1 reads LNHNV; CDR2 reads YYDKDF (reference sequence). The trim removed 1 base at V and 6 bases at J, leaving 11 bases unmatched. The CDR3 runs to 16 residues.

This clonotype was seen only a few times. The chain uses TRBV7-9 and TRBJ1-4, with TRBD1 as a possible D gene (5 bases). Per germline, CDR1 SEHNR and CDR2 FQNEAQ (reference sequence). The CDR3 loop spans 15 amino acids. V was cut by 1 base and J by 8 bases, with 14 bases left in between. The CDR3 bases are TGTGCCAGCAGCTTAGAAGGGACCACTGGGGAAAAACTGTTTTTT. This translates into CASSLEGTTGEKLFF.

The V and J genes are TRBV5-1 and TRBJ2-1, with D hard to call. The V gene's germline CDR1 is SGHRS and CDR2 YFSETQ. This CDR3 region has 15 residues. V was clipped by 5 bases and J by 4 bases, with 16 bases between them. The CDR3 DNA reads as TGCGCCAGCAGTCCTGGGTTCGGTGAATACAATGAGCAGTTCTTC. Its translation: CASSPGFGEYNEQFF.

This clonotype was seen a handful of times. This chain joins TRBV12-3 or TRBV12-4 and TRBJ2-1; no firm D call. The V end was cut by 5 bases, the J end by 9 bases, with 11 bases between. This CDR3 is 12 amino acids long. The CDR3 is CASSPGFGEQFF. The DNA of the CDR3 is TGTGCCAGCAGTCCAGGCTTCGGTGAGCAGTTCTTC.

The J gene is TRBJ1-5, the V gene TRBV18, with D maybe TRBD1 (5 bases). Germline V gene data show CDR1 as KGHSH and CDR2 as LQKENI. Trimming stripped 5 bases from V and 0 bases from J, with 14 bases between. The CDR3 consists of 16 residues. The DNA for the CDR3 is TGTGCCAGCTCAGAGCTACAGGTCGCTAGCAATCAGCCCCAGCATTTT. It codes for CASSELQVASNQPQHF.

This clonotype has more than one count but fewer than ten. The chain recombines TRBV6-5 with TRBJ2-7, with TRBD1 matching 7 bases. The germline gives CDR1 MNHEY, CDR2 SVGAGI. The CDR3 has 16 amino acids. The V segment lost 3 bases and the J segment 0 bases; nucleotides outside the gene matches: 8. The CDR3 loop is CASSYRDSSSSYEQYF. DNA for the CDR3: TGTGCCAGCAGTTATAGGGACAGTTCAAGCTCCTACGAGCAGTACTTC.

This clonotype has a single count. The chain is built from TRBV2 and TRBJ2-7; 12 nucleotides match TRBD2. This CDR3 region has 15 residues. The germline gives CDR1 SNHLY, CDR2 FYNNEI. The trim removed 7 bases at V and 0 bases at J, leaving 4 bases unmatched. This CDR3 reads CASTRTSGTSYEQYF. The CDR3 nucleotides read TGTGCCAGCACCCGGACTAGCGGGACCTCCTACGAGCAGTACTTC.

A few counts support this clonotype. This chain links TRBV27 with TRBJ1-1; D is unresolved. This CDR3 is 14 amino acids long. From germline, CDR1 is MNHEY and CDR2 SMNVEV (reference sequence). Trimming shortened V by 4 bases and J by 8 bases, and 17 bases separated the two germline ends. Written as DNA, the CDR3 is TGTGCCAGCAGTTACAAACGGGAGTCTGTGGAAGCTTTCTTT. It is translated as CASSYKRESVEAFF.

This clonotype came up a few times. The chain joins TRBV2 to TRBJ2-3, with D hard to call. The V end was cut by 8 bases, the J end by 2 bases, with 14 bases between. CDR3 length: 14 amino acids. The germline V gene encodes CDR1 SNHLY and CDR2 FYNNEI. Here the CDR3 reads CASLARLPTDTQYF. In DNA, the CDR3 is TGTGCCAGCTTAGCCCGCCTTCCCACAGATACGCAGTATTTT.

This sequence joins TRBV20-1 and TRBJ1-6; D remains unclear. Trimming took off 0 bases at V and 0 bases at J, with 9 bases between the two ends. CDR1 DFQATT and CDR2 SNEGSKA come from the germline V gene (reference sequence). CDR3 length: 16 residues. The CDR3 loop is CSARDRTSSYNSPLHF. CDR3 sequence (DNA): TGCAGTGCTAGAGATCGAACGAGCTCCTATAATTCACCCCTCCACTTT.

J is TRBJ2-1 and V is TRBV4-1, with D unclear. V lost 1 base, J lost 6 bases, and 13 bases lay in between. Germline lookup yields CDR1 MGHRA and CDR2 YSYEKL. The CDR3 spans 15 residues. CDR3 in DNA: TGCGCCAGCAGCCAAGGATGGAGTGGGTTCAATGAGCAGTTCTTC. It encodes CASSQGWSGFNEQFF.

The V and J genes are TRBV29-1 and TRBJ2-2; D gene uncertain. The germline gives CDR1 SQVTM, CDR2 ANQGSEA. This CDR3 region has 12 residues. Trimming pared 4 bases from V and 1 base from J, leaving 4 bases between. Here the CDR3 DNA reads TGCAGCGTTGTTAGGAACACCGGGGAGCTGTTTTTT. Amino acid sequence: CSVVRNTGELFF.

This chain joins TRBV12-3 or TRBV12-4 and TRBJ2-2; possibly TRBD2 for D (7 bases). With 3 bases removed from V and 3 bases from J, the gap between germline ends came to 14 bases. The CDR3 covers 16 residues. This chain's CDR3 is CASSFGGRGDTGELFF. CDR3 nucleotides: TGTGCCAGCAGTTTCGGGGGGCGCGGGGACACCGGGGAGCTGTTTTTT.

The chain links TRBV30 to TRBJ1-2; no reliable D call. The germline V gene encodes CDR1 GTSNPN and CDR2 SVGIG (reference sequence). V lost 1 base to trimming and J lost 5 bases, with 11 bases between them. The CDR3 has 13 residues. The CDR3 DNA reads TGTGCCTGGAGTGAGTCGGAAGGGTATGGCTACACCTTC. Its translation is CAWSESEGYGYTF.

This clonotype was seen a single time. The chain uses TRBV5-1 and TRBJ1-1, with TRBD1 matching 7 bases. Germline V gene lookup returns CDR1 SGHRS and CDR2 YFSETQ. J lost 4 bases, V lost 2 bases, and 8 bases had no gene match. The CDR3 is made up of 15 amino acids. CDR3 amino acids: CASSFKGGGGTEAFF. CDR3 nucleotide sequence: TGCGCCAGCAGCTTTAAAGGGGGCGGGGGCACTGAAGCTTTCTTT.